The present T cell receptor beta chain was sequenced within a study of blood T cell repertoires in COVID-19. Sequencing used immunoSEQ multiplex PCR; TCRdb keeps in-frame clones, though not all of them. The sample lists about 130,000 clones; about 91% were seen once. This CDR3 is built from 13 residues. The ends lost 5 bases at V and 6 bases at J; junction bases unmatched: 5. Specimen: peripheral blood. J is TRBJ1-1 and V is TRBV12-3 or TRBV12-4; 8 bases align to TRBD1. The receptor was isolated from a man between 45 and 60 years old with acute or convalescent COVID-19. The CDR3: CASSVDRVAEAFF. CDR3 sequence (DNA): TGTGCCAGCAGTGTGGACAGGGTCGCTGAAGCTTTCTTT.